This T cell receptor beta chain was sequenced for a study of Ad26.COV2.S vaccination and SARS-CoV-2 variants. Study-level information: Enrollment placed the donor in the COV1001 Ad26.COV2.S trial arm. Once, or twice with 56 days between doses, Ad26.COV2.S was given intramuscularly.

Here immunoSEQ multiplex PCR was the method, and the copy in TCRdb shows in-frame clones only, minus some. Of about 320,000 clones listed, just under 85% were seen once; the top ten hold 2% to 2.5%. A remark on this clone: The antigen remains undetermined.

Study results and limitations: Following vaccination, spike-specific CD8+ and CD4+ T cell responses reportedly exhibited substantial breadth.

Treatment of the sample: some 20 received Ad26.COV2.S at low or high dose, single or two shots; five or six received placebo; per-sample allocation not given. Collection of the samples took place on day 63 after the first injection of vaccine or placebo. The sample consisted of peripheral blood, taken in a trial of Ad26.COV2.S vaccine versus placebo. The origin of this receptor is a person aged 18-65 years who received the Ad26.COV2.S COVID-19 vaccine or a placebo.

CDR3 DNA: TGTGCCAGCAGTTTACGGGGGGACCCCCCAGAGCAGTACTTC. It yields the protein CASSLRGDPPEQYF. The chain is built from TRBV9 and TRBJ2-7, with 7 nucleotides matching TRBD2. Germline CDR1 and CDR2: SGDLS and YYNGEE. J lost 7 bases, V lost 5 bases, and 12 bases had no gene match. The CDR3 consists of 14 residues.